The 31 T cell receptor beta chains reported below all come from one sample, sequenced in a study of T cell responses to AZD1222 COVID-19 vaccine. Libraries were prepared by immunoSEQ multiplex PCR; TCRdb keeps only in-frame clonotypes and omits some of them. The table has approximately 110,000 clones, about 90% seen once. The material sequenced was peripheral blood, taken on day 0 of AZD1222 vaccination. All receptors come from an adult in good health.

This sequence joins TRBV7-2 and TRBJ1-5; the D is unclear. There are 13 residues in the CDR3. Between the trimmed V and J ends, which lost 1 base and 1 base, there was a span of 2 bases. CDR1 is SGHTA, CDR2 FQGNSA, per germline. The DNA of the CDR3 is TGTGCCAGCAGCTTAGTCAGCAATCAGCCCCAGCATTTT. Translation: CASSLVSNQPQHF.

V is TRBV11-2 and J is TRBJ1-2; 8 positions match TRBD1. Unmatched junction bases numbered 8, after V lost 5 bases and J lost 3 bases. Germline V lookup: CDR1 SGHAT, CDR2 FQNNGV. This CDR3 region has 15 residues. The CDR3 nucleotides are TGTGCCAGCAGCACCAGCACGGGACAGGACTATGGCTACACCTTC. This translates into CASSTSTGQDYGYTF.

This clone was recorded only once. The chain recombines TRBV7-2 with TRBJ1-1, with a possible D match to TRBD1 (5 bases). Per germline, CDR1 SGHTA and CDR2 FQGNSA. V was cut by 5 bases and J by 2 bases, with 9 bases left in between. The length of the CDR3 is 13 residues. In DNA, the CDR3 is TGTGCCAGCAGCGCCGGACACAACACTGAAGCTTTCTTT. This codes for CASSAGHNTEAFF.

The DNA of the CDR3 is TGTGCCAGCAGTTTCGGGCAGGGTAGGTGGGCTTTCTTT. This translates into CASSFGQGRWAFF. The chain uses TRBV12-3 or TRBV12-4 and TRBJ1-1; TRBD1 might be the D (5 bases). Trimming left V 3 bases short and J 11 bases short, with 16 bases between. The CDR3 is 13 amino acids.

V and J are TRBV2 and TRBJ2-3, with TRBD2 matching over 9 bases. With 4 bases clipped from V and 5 bases from J, the junction kept 4 bases outside the gene matches. CDR1 is SNHLY and CDR2 is FYNNEI in the germline V gene. The CDR3 is 14 amino acids. Written as DNA, the CDR3 is TGTGCCAGCAGTGCCCAGCGGGGGGTAGATACGCAGTATTTT. This encodes CASSAQRGVDTQYF.

This chain connects TRBV10-3 to TRBJ2-7; D is possibly TRBD2 (6 bases). Trimming shortened V by 7 bases and J by 3 bases, and 13 bases separated the two germline ends. The germline V gene encodes CDR1 ENHRY and CDR2 SYGVKD. The CDR3 covers 13 residues. The CDR3: CAIKEGPIYEQYF. The CDR3 coding sequence is TGTGCCATCAAGGAGGGGCCGATCTACGAGCAGTACTTC.

The chain links TRBV5-6 to TRBJ2-1, with D perhaps TRBD2 (6 bases). V lost 3 bases to trimming and J lost 4 bases, with 11 bases between them. This CDR3 has 14 residues. Germline V gene sequence: CDR1 SGHDT, CDR2 YYEEEE. In nucleotides, the CDR3 is TGTGCCAGCAGCTCCGGGACTTTATACAATGAGCAGTTCTTC. Translated, it gives CASSSGTLYNEQFF.

The V gene is TRBV4-2, the J gene TRBJ1-4, with D perhaps matching TRBD1 (5 bases). Deletions cut 2 bases from V and 2 bases from J, with 12 bases between. The CDR3 has 16 amino acids. Germline V gives CDR1 LGHNA, CDR2 YNFKEQ. As DNA, the CDR3 is TGTGCCAGCAGCCAAACGGCGGGGCCGACTAATGAAAAACTGTTTTTT. Its protein product is CASSQTAGPTNEKLFF.

The chain links TRBV6-4 to TRBJ2-3; 7 bases align to TRBD2. Germline V gene sequence: CDR1 MRHNA, CDR2 SNTAGT. There are 13 residues in the CDR3. The junction had 1 base not matched to a gene; V was cut back by 2 bases and J by 5 bases. CDR3 DNA: TGTGCCAGCAGTGACGGCGGGGGAGATACGCAGTATTTT. This sequence encodes CASSDGGGDTQYF.

The CDR3, as DNA: TGTGCCAGCAGTTTGGCGGATACGCAGTATTTT. It translates to CASSLADTQYF. The genes are TRBV6-2 or TRBV6-3 and TRBJ2-3; D gene uncertain. Germline assignment: CDR1 MNHEY and CDR2 SVGEGT. Trimming cost V 4 bases and J 6 bases, with 5 bases left between them. The CDR3 extends over 11 amino acids.

V is TRBV6-6 and J is TRBJ1-3; TRBD1 aligns across 9 bases. This CDR3 spans 16 amino acids. Germline CDR1 and CDR2: MNHNY and SVGAGI (reference sequence). Trimming at V came to 5 bases and at J to 3 bases, leaving 8 bases not matched to a gene. The CDR3 region is CASSPGTGLNGNTIYF. CDR3 DNA: TGTGCCAGCAGTCCTGGGACAGGGCTGAATGGAAACACCATATATTTT.

V is TRBV5-4 and J is TRBJ1-2; D not certain. Germline V lookup: CDR1 SGHNT, CDR2 YYREEE (reference sequence). The CDR3 is 14 amino acids. The ends were cut back, 4 bases at V and 4 bases at J, with 14 bases in the middle. This chain's CDR3 is CASSESRRTYGYTF. In DNA, the CDR3 is TGTGCCAGCAGCGAAAGCAGGAGAACCTATGGCTACACCTTC.

This clone was seen a handful of times. The chain has TRBV6-5 and TRBJ1-2; 7 bases are a match to TRBD1. The CDR3 runs 15 residues. Germline V CDR1 and CDR2: MNHEY, SVGAGI. With V trimmed by 0 bases and J by 10 bases, 11 bases remained unmatched. The DNA of the CDR3 is TGTGCCAGCAGTTACTCGGCCGGGACAGAGGGTGCCTACACCTTC. Protein sequence: CASSYSAGTEGAYTF.

The chain links TRBV18 to TRBJ1-2; unclear D gene. Germline lookup yields CDR1 KGHSH and CDR2 LQKENI. Trimming removed 3 bases from V and 0 bases from J, with 11 bases in between. The CDR3 has 15 residues. The CDR3 protein is CASSPASIPNYGYTF. The CDR3, as DNA: TGTGCCAGCTCACCGGCATCAATCCCTAACTATGGCTACACCTTC.

The rearrangement links TRBV6-6 to TRBJ1-5, with D unclear. Trimming stripped 5 bases from V and 7 bases from J, with 15 bases between. The CDR3 is 14 amino acids. Germline lookup yields CDR1 MNHNY and CDR2 SVGAGI (reference sequence). The CDR3 DNA is TGTGCCAGCAGTGGGAGGGAGGCGAGGCAGCCCCAGCATTTT. It translates to CASSGREARQPQHF.

V is TRBV6-5 and J is TRBJ1-1, with D unresolved. The CDR3 runs 13 residues. V was trimmed by 6 bases and J by 4 bases, leaving 12 bases between them. The germline V gene has CDR1 MNHEY and CDR2 SVGAGI. The CDR3 DNA is TGTGCCAGCAGCCCCGACGGGCGCACTGAAGCTTTCTTT. Amino acid sequence: CASSPDGRTEAFF.

The chain recombines TRBV30 with TRBJ1-2; tentatively, D is TRBD1 (6 bases). The CDR3 sequence is 13 residues long. V shed 4 bases and J shed 4 bases, with 13 bases lying between them. From germline, CDR1 is GTSNPN and CDR2 SVGIG (reference sequence). CDR3 nucleotides: TGTGCCTGGACTCAACAGGGAGGCTATGGCTACACCTTC. It is translated as CAWTQQGGYGYTF.

The rearrangement links TRBV2 to TRBJ1-6; TRBD1 matches 8 bases. Losses at the gene ends were 4 bases for V and 9 bases for J; bases not matched to a gene: 8. CDR1 and CDR2 from the germline V gene are SNHLY and FYNNEI. This CDR3 contains 15 residues. CDR3 sequence (DNA): TGTGCCAGCAGTGGTGCAGGGGGCGAGGGTTCACCCCTCCACTTT. Translation gives CASSGAGGEGSPLHF.

The chain has TRBV9 and TRBJ2-5; D is unclear. V was pared by 1 base and J by 3 bases, with 7 bases between. From germline, CDR1 is SGDLS and CDR2 YYNGEE. CDR3 length equals 13 residues. The CDR3 is CASSVNPEETQYF. CDR3 bases: TGTGCCAGCAGCGTAAATCCGGAAGAGACCCAGTACTTC.

V and J are TRBV30 and TRBJ1-2; 8 bases map to TRBD1. Looked up from germline, CDR1 is GTSNPN and CDR2 is SVGIG (reference sequence). V was pared by 4 bases and J by 1 base, with 14 bases of the junction left unmatched. There are 17 residues in the CDR3. DNA of the CDR3: TGTGCCTGGACCATAGGGGGGGCAGGGGGCGGTAACTATGGCTACACCTTC. Encoded protein: CAWTIGGAGGGNYGYTF.

The chain uses TRBV5-6 and TRBJ1-2; the D is unclear. The germline gives CDR1 SGHDT, CDR2 YYEEEE. V was shortened by 4 bases and J by 6 bases, with 7 bases between the two germline ends. The CDR3 is made up of 11 amino acids. The CDR3 here is CASSEMDGYTF. The CDR3 nucleotides read TGTGCCAGCAGCGAAATGGATGGCTACACCTTC.

The chain uses TRBV11-2 and TRBJ1-2; unclear D gene. Germline V gene sequence: CDR1 SGHAT, CDR2 FQNNGV. V lost 5 bases to trimming and J lost 4 bases, with 11 bases between them. The CDR3 is made up of 13 amino acids. The DNA of the CDR3 is TGTGCCAGCAGCCCGGAGAGGGTCTATGGCTACACCTTC. Its translation is CASSPERVYGYTF.

J is TRBJ2-1 and V is TRBV9; 14 positions agree with TRBD2. CDR1 SGDLS and CDR2 YYNGEE come from the germline V gene. This CDR3 spans 16 amino acids. V was clipped by 0 bases and J by 8 bases; unmatched bases: 4. CDR3 nucleotide sequence: TGTGCCAGCAGCGTAGCCCTGACTAGCGGGAGGGATGAGCAGTTCTTC. This gives the protein CASSVALTSGRDEQFF.

This rearrangement joins TRBV5-4 to TRBJ2-2; 9 bases match TRBD2. J was trimmed by 5 bases and V by 4 bases; bases with no gene match: 12. Germline assignment: CDR1 SGHNT and CDR2 YYREEE (reference sequence). CDR3 length equals 17 residues. The CDR3 bases are TGTGCCAGCAGCCCGGGGGCGGGAGGGCCTGGTACCGGGGAGCTGTTTTTT. Its protein is CASSPGAGGPGTGELFF.

This chain's CDR3 is CASSLSPGISGNTIYF. As DNA, the CDR3 is TGTGCCAGCAGCTTAAGTCCCGGGATCTCTGGAAACACCATATATTTT. The chain couples TRBV7-9 to TRBJ1-3; D uncertain. The ends were cut back, 2 bases at V and 0 bases at J, with 11 bases in the middle. Germline V lookup: CDR1 SEHNR, CDR2 FQNEAQ (reference sequence). This CDR3 is 16 amino acids long.

The chain recombines TRBV5-1 with TRBJ1-3, with D possibly matching TRBD1 (6 bases). V was cut by 0 bases and J by 1 base, with 17 bases left in between. CDR1 is SGHRS, CDR2 YFSETQ, per germline. This CDR3 region has 18 residues. The CDR3 nucleotides are TGCGCCAGCAGCTTGGGGGGTCCGGGACAAGAATCTGGAAACACCATATATTTT. This translates into CASSLGGPGQESGNTIYF.

The rearrangement links TRBV7-2 to TRBJ1-5; D perhaps matches TRBD1 (6 bases). CDR3 length: 14 residues. Germline loops: CDR1 SGHTA, CDR2 FQGNSA. V was pared by 1 base and J by 6 bases, with 10 bases between. The CDR3 nucleotides are TGTGCCAGCAGCTTAGGTGGGGGGCCTCAGCCCCAGCATTTT. Protein product: CASSLGGGPQPQHF.

The V and J genes are TRBV4-3 and TRBJ1-2, with a tentative D call TRBD1 (5 bases). Germline assignment: CDR1 LGHNA and CDR2 YSLEER. The CDR3 covers 15 residues. The germline V and J ends were trimmed by 4 bases and 4 bases, with 16 bases remaining between them. CDR3 protein: CASSPPDIGGYGYTF. The CDR3, as DNA: TGCGCCAGCAGCCCCCCGGACATTGGGGGCTATGGCTACACCTTC.

This rearrangement joins TRBV5-1 to TRBJ1-1, with D perhaps TRBD1 (5 bases). CDR1 and CDR2 from the germline V gene are SGHRS and YFSETQ. V was trimmed by 4 bases and J by 5 bases, leaving 12 bases between them. This CDR3 contains 13 residues. The CDR3 region is CASSGQGRTEAFF. The DNA of the CDR3 is TGCGCCAGCAGCGGTCAGGGAAGGACTGAAGCTTTCTTT.

For the CDR3, the DNA is TGTGCCAGCATATTAATAGGGTCTGGTGGCTACACCTTC. It is translated as CASILIGSGGYTF. This chain uses TRBV12-3 or TRBV12-4 with TRBJ1-2; D gene unclear. The CDR3 runs 13 residues. Trimming shortened V by 7 bases and J by 7 bases, and 16 bases separated the two germline ends.

Only one count was recorded for this clone. The gene calls are TRBV12-5 and TRBJ1-2; D remains ambiguous. The V end was cut by 2 bases, the J end by 4 bases, with 5 bases between. This CDR3 spans 12 amino acids. Germline CDR1 and CDR2: LGHNT and FRNRAP. For the CDR3, the DNA is TGTGCTAGTGGTTTGACGGGCTATGGCTACACCTTC. Translated, it gives CASGLTGYGYTF.